What follows describes a single TCR beta chain. Its antigen is still unknown. The sample belongs to a study of cytomegalovirus exposure and HLA in healthy donors. The overall study: The same platform was used for the 110 or so validation repertoires and the 600 to 700 first-cohort repertoires, a later analysis reported.

Here immunoSEQ multiplex PCR was the method, and the copy in TCRdb shows in-frame clones only, minus some. The repertoire consists of approximately 99,000 clones, with approximately 96% occurring once and the leading ten covering 0.67%. Overall study findings and caveats: Many donors carried some public TCRs, although rarity characterized most TCR sequences.

From germline, CDR1 is MNHNY and CDR2 SVGAGI (reference sequence). The J segment lost 1 base and the V segment lost 0 bases, leaving 2 bases of the junction unmatched. This CDR3 is built from 15 residues. The donors were in the approximately 130-subject validation cohort, distinct from the approximately 610-subject first cohort. The sequenced sample consisted of PBMCs. This receptor was identified in a woman aged 18-29 years in good health and CMV-seronegative. V is TRBV6-6 and J is TRBJ1-1; 7 nucleotides match TRBD1. CDR3 nucleotides: TGTGCCAGCAGTTACTCATACAGGGGGAACACTGAAGCTTTCTTT. Its protein product is CASSYSYRGNTEAFF.